These 20 T cell receptor beta chains originate from one sample sequenced in a study of shared clonotypes between healthy human individuals. Produced via immunoSEQ multiplex PCR; TCRdb's table is partial and in-frame only. The sample gives around 2,000,000 clones, more than 85% of which show up once; around 1.7% is in the top ten. CD45RO negativity and positive selection for CCR7 defined naive CD8 cells, a population that excluded terminally differentiated effector memory CD45RA+ cells. The material sequenced was naive CD8+ T cells from PBMCs. These receptor sequences come from a man between 18 and 29 years old in good health. Some clones in this sample may be carry-over from other donors' samples.

The CDR3 reads CAWSVGFMEQFF. Here the CDR3 DNA reads TGTGCCTGGAGTGTTGGATTCATGGAGCAGTTCTTC. The chain carries TRBV30 and TRBJ2-1; unclear D gene. The CDR3 is made up of 12 amino acids. CDR1 and CDR2 from the germline V gene are GTSNPN and SVGIG (reference sequence). V was trimmed by 0 bases and J by 10 bases, leaving 10 bases between them.

The chain uses TRBV7-9 and TRBJ1-2; D ambiguous. Germline V gene sequence: CDR1 SEHNR, CDR2 FQNEAQ (reference sequence). This CDR3 has 16 residues. Trimming removed 5 bases from V and 4 bases from J, with 20 bases in between. The CDR3 nucleotides read TGTGCCAGCAGCCCCCCAACGGGTATGACTAGCTATGGCTACACCTTC. Protein product: CASSPPTGMTSYGYTF.

The genes are TRBV6-6 and TRBJ2-1; 8 bases map to TRBD2. Looked up from germline, CDR1 is MNHNY and CDR2 is SVGAGI (reference sequence). The CDR3 consists of 14 residues. V lost 10 bases, J lost 5 bases, and 10 bases stayed unmatched. CDR3 coding DNA: TGTGCCACCTGGGAGGTAGCGGGGCACAATGAGCAGTTCTTC. Encoded protein: CATWEVAGHNEQFF.

The chain combines TRBV11-2 with TRBJ1-1; 9 nucleotides align to TRBD1. V was pared by 6 bases and J by 3 bases, with 11 bases of the junction left unmatched. The length of the CDR3 is 16 residues. CDR1 and CDR2 from the germline V gene are SGHAT and FQNNGV. The CDR3 spells CASSSMKQGADTEAFF. CDR3 sequence (DNA): TGTGCCAGCAGTTCCATGAAACAGGGGGCGGACACTGAAGCTTTCTTT.

The chain recombines TRBV29-1 with TRBJ2-7, with 8 bases fitting TRBD1. Germline loops: CDR1 SQVTM, CDR2 ANQGSEA. V shed 5 bases and J 2 bases; nucleotides not matched to a gene: 11. The CDR3 consists of 15 residues. CDR3 bases: TGCAGCGTTCTCAACCCGGGACAGGCCCCCTACGAGCAGTACTTC. It yields the protein CSVLNPGQAPYEQYF.

This chain joins TRBV7-3 and TRBJ2-7, with 8 bases identical to TRBD1. Germline lookup yields CDR1 SGHTA and CDR2 FQGTGA. Trimming removed 2 bases from V and 6 bases from J; junction bases left unmatched: 12. The CDR3 sequence is 16 residues long. This CDR3 is CASSLPTDRVEGEQYF. CDR3 in DNA: TGTGCCAGCAGCTTACCAACGGACAGGGTAGAAGGCGAGCAGTACTTC. Full variable domain (rest looked up from reference TRBV7-3 and TRBJ2-7): GAGVSQTPSNKVTEKGKYVELRCDPISGHTALYWYRQSLGQGPEFLIYFQGTGAADDSGLPNDRFFAVRPEGSVSTLKIQRTERGDSAVYLCASSLPTDRVEGEQYFGPGTRLTVT.

The V and J genes are TRBV6-5 and TRBJ1-2; D not resolved. The V gene's germline CDR1 is MNHEY and CDR2 SVGAGI. CDR3 length: 14 amino acids. The V gene lost 10 bases and the J gene lost 1 base, with 16 bases spanning the gap. DNA of the CDR3: TGTGCCACCATGACCATAGAGGATAACTATGGCTACACCTTC. Its translation is CATMTIEDNYGYTF.

The CDR3 is CASSPAGEQYF. The CDR3 DNA sequence: TGTGCCAGCTCACCTGCGGGGGAGCAGTACTTC. The chain uses TRBV18 and TRBJ2-7; D is possibly TRBD2 (6 bases). CDR1 is KGHSH and CDR2 is LQKENI in the germline V gene. This CDR3 spans 11 amino acids. The V gene lost 3 bases and the J gene lost 7 bases, with 7 bases spanning the gap. Supplemented by reference TRBV18 and TRBJ2-7, the full variable domain reads NAGVMQNPRHLVRRRGQEARLRCSPMKGHSHVYWYRQLPEEGLKFMVYLQKENIIDESGMPKERFSAEFPKEGPSILRIQQVVRGDSAAYFCASSPAGEQYFGPGTRLTVT.

Concerning this clone: This sample also contains other DNA sequences that code for the same CDR3. The chain carries TRBV7-9 and TRBJ2-1; D call uncertain. This CDR3 has 11 residues. V shed 5 bases and J shed 6 bases, with 5 bases lying between them. CDR1 SEHNR and CDR2 FQNEAQ come from the germline V gene (reference sequence). CDR3 amino acids: CASSLGNEQFF. The CDR3 nucleotides are TGTGCCAGCAGCCTTGGCAATGAGCAGTTCTTC.

This sequence joins TRBV9 and TRBJ2-2, with 12 bases aligning to TRBD2. Germline CDR1 SGDLS, CDR2 YYNGEE. This CDR3 is built from 16 residues. J lost 8 bases, V lost 3 bases, and 8 bases had no gene match. CDR3 loop: CASSDGLAGSPGELFF. Here the CDR3 DNA reads TGTGCCAGCAGCGACGGACTAGCGGGGAGTCCTGGGGAGCTGTTTTTT.

This clone was detected once. V is TRBV7-9 and J is TRBJ2-7, with 9 nucleotides matching TRBD1. V lost 5 bases, J lost 3 bases, and 11 bases stayed unmatched. The CDR3 consists of 16 residues. Per the germline V gene, CDR1 is SEHNR and CDR2 is FQNEAQ (reference sequence). Here the CDR3 reads CASSLSPGTGFYEQYF. The CDR3 nucleotides read TGTGCCAGCAGCCTCTCACCCGGGACAGGGTTCTACGAGCAGTACTTC. The full variable domain, its missing parts supplied by reference TRBV7-9 and TRBJ2-7, is DTGVSQNPRHKITKRGQNVTFRCDPISEHNRLYWYRQTLGQGPEFLTYFQNEAQLEKSRLLSDRFSAERPKGSFSTLEIQRTEQGDSAMYLCASSLSPGTGFYEQYFGPGTRLTVT.

The chain has TRBV28 and TRBJ2-5, with D hard to call. CDR3 length equals 16 residues. V was pared by 4 bases and J by 5 bases, with 20 bases between. The germline V gene encodes CDR1 MDHEN and CDR2 SYDVKM. Here the CDR3 DNA reads TGTGCCAGCAGTTCCCCCTGGGTAGCCGTGGGGGAGACCCAGTACTTC. Residues: CASSSPWVAVGETQYF.

The V call is TRBV7-9, the J call TRBJ2-1, with D hard to call. V dropped 2 bases and J dropped 12 bases, with 8 bases sitting between them. CDR3 length equals 11 residues. CDR1 and CDR2 (germline): SEHNR, FQNEAQ (reference sequence). CDR3 in amino acids: CASSLSVPQFF. CDR3 DNA: TGTGCCAGCAGCTTAAGCGTCCCGCAGTTCTTC.

The rearrangement uses TRBV13 and TRBJ2-7; 10 nucleotides line up with TRBD2. The trim removed 5 bases at V and 7 bases at J, leaving 11 bases unmatched. Germline CDR1 is PRHDT and CDR2 is FYEKMQ (reference sequence). The CDR3 runs to 15 residues. The CDR3 spells CASSPAPSGSGEQYF. The DNA of the CDR3 is TGTGCCAGCAGCCCGGCCCCTAGCGGGAGCGGGGAGCAGTACTTC.

This CDR3 is CASNPGGSPYGYTF. The CDR3 nucleotides read TGTGCCAGCAACCCCGGGGGCTCACCCTATGGCTACACCTTC. V gene TRBV27 combines with J gene TRBJ1-2; tentative D call: TRBD1 (6 bases). With 7 bases removed from V and 4 bases from J, the gap between germline ends came to 16 bases. CDR1 is MNHEY, CDR2 SMNVEV, per germline (reference sequence). The CDR3 loop spans 14 amino acids.

The rearrangement joins TRBV10-3 to TRBJ2-7; 7 bases are shared with TRBD1. Trimming removed 3 bases from V and 3 bases from J; junction bases left unmatched: 5. The length of the CDR3 is 14 residues. From germline, CDR1 is ENHRY and CDR2 SYGVKD. CDR3 protein: CAISDHRGHYEQYF. CDR3 sequence (DNA): TGTGCCATCAGTGATCACAGGGGCCACTACGAGCAGTACTTC.

Turning to this clone: Other DNA sequences from this sample encode an identical CDR3 as well. This chain links TRBV5-1 with TRBJ2-7; D may be TRBD1 (5 bases). V lost 4 bases and J 4 bases, leaving 9 bases between the germline ends. Per the germline V gene, CDR1 is SGHRS and CDR2 is YFSETQ. This CDR3 is 12 amino acids long. CDR3 bases: TGCGCCAGCAGCACTCAGGGTTACGAGCAGTACTTC. Translating it yields CASSTQGYEQYF.

The chain recombines TRBV7-9 with TRBJ2-7, with D unresolved. Germline V gene data show CDR1 as SEHNR and CDR2 as FQNEAQ (reference sequence). Trimming cost V 6 bases and J 0 bases, with 9 bases left between them. CDR3 length: 13 residues. This CDR3 reads CASRDPSSYEQYF. In DNA form, the CDR3 reads TGTGCCAGCAGAGACCCCAGCTCCTACGAGCAGTACTTC.

The genes are TRBV10-2 and TRBJ1-4; 7 nucleotides align to TRBD1. V lost 1 base, J lost 5 bases, and 4 bases stayed unmatched. The CDR3 has 15 residues. CDR1 is WSHSY and CDR2 is SAAADI in the germline V gene. This CDR3 is CASSEFGTENEKLFF. In DNA form, the CDR3 reads TGCGCCAGCAGTGAGTTCGGGACAGAGAATGAAAAACTGTTTTTT.

V is TRBV27 and J is TRBJ2-7; TRBD2 matches 8 bases. Germline V gene lookup returns CDR1 MNHEY and CDR2 SMNVEV (reference sequence). With V trimmed by 5 bases and J by 6 bases, 9 bases remained unmatched. CDR3 length equals 14 residues. Here the CDR3 DNA reads TGTGCCAGCAGTGTAGCGGGGAGGACCCTCGAGCAGTACTTC. Residues: CASSVAGRTLEQYF.